A single sample is the source of the 16 T cell receptor beta chains below, sequenced in a study of graft-versus-host responses after intestinal transplantation (dated by TCRdb to the early 2020s). The library was made by the immunoSEQ multiplex PCR assay. TCRdb took over this immuneACCESS table, retaining in-frame rearrangements with V and J assigned. Such tables are incomplete; in checked studies, under half of the missing clones stem from an unresolved V gene, and the remainder is unexplained. The sample profile shows some 7,600 clones; roughly 92% of them were found once. The ten largest make up roughly 1.5% of the sample. Source: PBMCs, taken roughly 32 days after intestinal transplant. The receptor source for this set is a human patient who received an intestinal transplant, so some T cells may come from the graft donor.

This chain's CDR3 is CASSSIPGTANYGYTF. The CDR3 nucleotides are TGTGCCAGCAGTTCTATCCCCGGGACAGCTAACTATGGCTACACCTTC. The chain is built from TRBV27 and TRBJ1-2; 7 bases match TRBD1. V gave up 4 bases and J gave up 0 bases; unmatched junction bases: 8. This CDR3 is built from 16 residues. Germline lookup yields CDR1 MNHEY and CDR2 SMNVEV (reference sequence).

This chain joins TRBV18 and TRBJ1-2; 8 bases line up with TRBD1. Germline trimming cut 0 bases from V and 2 bases from J; bases unmatched to any gene: 8. Germline lookup yields CDR1 KGHSH and CDR2 LQKENI. The CDR3 covers 17 residues. The DNA for the CDR3 is TGTGCCAGCTCACCACCGACAGGGGTCCCGACCAACTATGGCTACACCTTC. Translation: CASSPPTGVPTNYGYTF. Filled out from reference TRBV18 and TRBJ1-2, the complete variable domain reads NAGVMQNPRHLVRRRGQEARLRCSPMKGHSHVYWYRQLPEEGLKFMVYLQKENIIDESGMPKERFSAEFPKEGPSILRIQQVVRGDSAAYFCASSPPTGVPTNYGYTFGSGTRLTVV.

The rearrangement links TRBV5-8 to TRBJ2-1; 7 nucleotides agree with TRBD1. Germline CDR1 and CDR2: SGHTS and YDEGEE. The junction had 7 bases not matched to a gene; V was cut back by 1 base and J by 3 bases. The CDR3 length is 16 residues. The CDR3 protein is CASSLWAGGVYNEQFF. For the CDR3, the DNA is TGTGCCAGCAGCTTGTGGGCAGGGGGTGTCTACAATGAGCAGTTCTTC. Combining the CDR3 with reference TRBV5-8 and TRBJ2-1 gives the whole variable domain EAGVTQSPTHLIKTRGQQATLRCSPISGHTSVYWYQQALGLGLQFLLWYDEGEERNRGNFPPRFSGRQFPNYSSELNVNALELEDSALYLCASSLWAGGVYNEQFFGPGTRLTVL.

The V and J genes are TRBV7-9 and TRBJ2-5; D is perhaps TRBD1 (5 bases). Germline V gene sequence: CDR1 SEHNR, CDR2 FQNEAQ (reference sequence). The CDR3 runs to 17 residues. Trimming shortened V by 2 bases and J by 5 bases, and 21 bases separated the two germline ends. Here the CDR3 DNA reads TGTGCCAGCAGCTTACCCAGCGAAATGAAGGGGTTTGAGACCCAGTACTTC. This translates into CASSLPSEMKGFETQYF.

This clone was seen only once. V and J are TRBV28 and TRBJ1-1; a weak D match, TRBD1 (6 bases). CDR1 and CDR2 (germline): MDHEN, SYDVKM. Trimming removed 3 bases from V and 5 bases from J, with 16 bases in between. This CDR3 region has 15 residues. DNA of the CDR3: TGTGCCAGCAGTTTCTTCAGGGAAGGGGGGACTGAAGCTTTCTTT. This codes for CASSFFREGGTEAFF.

This chain uses TRBV5-1 with TRBJ2-1; perhaps TRBD2 as D (6 bases). From germline, CDR1 is SGHRS and CDR2 YFSETQ. The CDR3 runs to 13 residues. Trimming cost V 4 bases and J 8 bases, with 13 bases left between them. The CDR3 sequence is CASSPQTRDEQFF. CDR3 in DNA: TGCGCCAGCAGCCCACAGACTAGGGATGAGCAGTTCTTC.

The gene calls are TRBV5-3 and TRBJ2-5, with 14 bases fitting TRBD2. TRBV5-3 is an ORF for which the function is uncertain. The CDR3 extends over 16 amino acids. V was pared by 4 bases and J by 5 bases, with 7 bases of the junction left unmatched. The CDR3: CARSLGTSGGGETQYF. DNA of the CDR3: TGTGCCAGAAGCCTTGGGACTAGCGGGGGTGGGGAGACCCAGTACTTC.

This chain uses TRBV6-6 with TRBJ1-1; the match to TRBD1 covers 8 bases. Trimming removed 10 bases from V and 4 bases from J; junction bases left unmatched: 14. In germline, CDR1 is MNHNY, CDR2 SVGAGI (reference sequence). This CDR3 is 15 amino acids long. CDR3 loop: CATREQGVTSTEAFF. The CDR3 region has the DNA TGTGCCACGAGGGAACAGGGGGTGACGAGCACTGAAGCTTTCTTT.

The chain employs TRBV7-9 and TRBJ2-6; D possibly uses TRBD1 or TRBD2 (5 bases each). Germline V gene sequence: CDR1 SEHNR, CDR2 FQNEAQ (reference sequence). The CDR3 covers 16 residues. Trimming removed 1 base from V and 3 bases from J, with 10 bases in between. DNA for the CDR3: TGTGCCAGCAGCTTAGTGCAGGGAGATGGGGCCAACGTCCTGACTTTC. Translation gives CASSLVQGDGANVLTF.

J is TRBJ2-7 and V is TRBV9; no clear D gene. The CDR3 is 13 residues long. From germline, CDR1 is SGDLS and CDR2 YYNGEE. Trimming shortened V by 5 bases and J by 1 base, and 10 bases separated the two germline ends. CDR3 sequence: CASRDDGSYEQYF. CDR3 in DNA: TGTGCCAGCAGGGACGACGGGTCCTACGAGCAGTACTTC.

This clone has a single count. The chain couples TRBV4-1 to TRBJ2-1; TRBD2 agrees at 9 bases. In germline, CDR1 is MGHRA, CDR2 YSYEKL. The V and J ends lost 0 bases and 4 bases, in that order; junction bases with no gene match: 4. The CDR3 sequence is 16 residues long. The CDR3 region is CASSQEGLAAYNEQFF. CDR3 nucleotides: TGCGCCAGCAGCCAAGAGGGACTAGCTGCTTACAATGAGCAGTTCTTC.

V and J are TRBV4-1 and TRBJ1-2; D is unresolved. CDR1 and CDR2 from the germline V gene are MGHRA and YSYEKL. The V gene lost 0 bases and the J gene lost 4 bases, with 6 bases spanning the gap. There are 13 residues in the CDR3. The chain's CDR3 is CASSQDSIYGYTF. CDR3 nucleotides: TGCGCCAGCAGCCAAGACAGTATCTATGGCTACACCTTC.

V usage is TRBV11-3 and J usage is TRBJ1-1; D unresolved. CDR1 is SGHNT, CDR2 YENEEA, per germline. The CDR3 is 11 amino acids. V dropped 5 bases and J dropped 10 bases, with 11 bases sitting between them. CDR3 coding DNA: TGTGCCAGCAGCAAAGAGGTAGTAGCTTTCTTT. This gives the protein CASSKEVVAFF.

The chain uses TRBV19 and TRBJ1-1; D is ambiguous. Trimming took off 1 base at V and 2 bases at J, with 5 bases between the two ends. The CDR3 spans 13 residues. Per the germline V gene, CDR1 is LNHDA and CDR2 is SQIVND (reference sequence). The CDR3 is CASSIVLNTEAFF. The CDR3 DNA is TGTGCCAGTAGTATAGTACTAAACACTGAAGCTTTCTTT.

V and J are TRBV29-1 and TRBJ2-5; D possibly corresponds to TRBD2 (5 bases). The CDR3 totals 12 residues. Trimming took off 7 bases at V and 1 base at J, with 10 bases between the two ends. The germline V gene has CDR1 SQVTM and CDR2 ANQGSEA. CDR3 protein: CSARAVQETQYF. The CDR3 DNA is TGCAGCGCGAGGGCGGTCCAAGAGACCCAGTACTTC.

The rearrangement joins TRBV5-4 to TRBJ1-1; D not certain. This CDR3 comprises 15 residues. CDR1 is SGHNT and CDR2 is YYREEE in the germline V gene (reference sequence). Trimming removed 4 bases at V and 0 bases at J, with 13 bases between. DNA of the CDR3: TGTGCCAGCAGCCTGCCGGCAGGCTTGAACACTGAAGCTTTCTTT. It yields the protein CASSLPAGLNTEAFF.